This is a list of T cell receptor beta chains from one sample in a study of blood T cell repertoires in COVID-19. Using immunoSEQ multiplex PCR, the repertoire was profiled, and TCRdb retains in-frame clones only, with some absent. Of 65,000 to 90,000 clones listed, about nine tenths are singletons. The sample consisted of peripheral blood. The receptor source for this set is a woman at least 80 years old with acute or convalescent COVID-19. CDR3s include the opening cysteine and the closing phenylalanine or tryptophan. Fields, in order: clone size, D gene, J gene, V gene, CDR3 protein, CDR3 DNA. D genes are given only for firm matches. Size is omitted from some rows. Given values are once, few, many or a class for expanded clones.

clone_size: NA
d_call: TRBD1
j_call: TRBJ1-4
v_call: TRBV6-6
cdr3_aa: CASRSTGGGEKLFF
cdr3_nt: TGTGCCAGCAGATCGACAGGGGGCGGTGAAAAACTGTTTTTT

clone_size: NA
d_call: NA
j_call: TRBJ1-4
v_call: TRBV6-5
cdr3_aa: CASSYRGEDEKLFF
cdr3_nt: TGTGCCAGCAGTTATCGGGGGGAGGATGAAAAACTGTTTTTT

clone_size: NA
d_call: NA
j_call: TRBJ2-1
v_call: TRBV12-5
cdr3_aa: CASGFAGNEQFF
cdr3_nt: TGTGCTAGTGGTTTTGCAGGGAATGAGCAGTTCTTC

clone_size: NA
d_call: TRBD2
j_call: TRBJ2-7
v_call: TRBV6-5
cdr3_aa: CASSYGTSGLEQYF
cdr3_nt: TGTGCCAGCAGTTACGGGACTAGCGGGTTGGAGCAGTACTTC

clone_size: NA
d_call: NA
j_call: TRBJ1-2
v_call: TRBV4-3
cdr3_aa: CASSQHTGSPPYGYTF
cdr3_nt: TGCGCCAGCAGCCAACATACGGGGTCTCCCCCCTATGGCTACACCTTC

clone_size: NA
d_call: NA
j_call: TRBJ2-1
v_call: TRBV10-3
cdr3_aa: CAISERGSLGIEQFF
cdr3_nt: TGTGCCATCAGTGAACGTGGATCCTTGGGCATTGAGCAGTTCTTC

clone_size: NA
d_call: TRBD1
j_call: TRBJ1-1
v_call: TRBV7-9
cdr3_aa: CASSLDAGQGEAFF
cdr3_nt: TGTGCCAGCAGCTTAGACGCCGGACAGGGAGAAGCTTTCTTT

clone_size: NA
d_call: TRBD1
j_call: TRBJ2-2
v_call: TRBV27
cdr3_aa: CASSLTPGQGGGELFF
cdr3_nt: TGTGCCAGCAGTTTAACACCGGGACAGGGAGGCGGGGAGCTGTTTTTT

clone_size: NA
d_call: TRBD2
j_call: TRBJ2-1
v_call: TRBV27
cdr3_aa: CASSFTGGLNEQFF
cdr3_nt: TGTGCCAGCAGTTTCACGGGGGGGCTCAATGAGCAGTTCTTC

clone_size: once
d_call: TRBD2
j_call: TRBJ2-3
v_call: TRBV5-1
cdr3_aa: CASSSTSGGTDTQYF
cdr3_nt: TGCGCCAGCAGCTCGACTAGCGGGGGGACAGATACGCAGTATTTT

clone_size: NA
d_call: TRBD1
j_call: TRBJ1-1
v_call: TRBV27
cdr3_aa: CASSPTGENTEAFF
cdr3_nt: TGTGCCAGCAGTCCGACAGGGGAGAACACTGAAGCTTTCTTT

clone_size: NA
d_call: TRBD1
j_call: TRBJ2-7
v_call: TRBV18
cdr3_aa: CASSQGQGRREQYF
cdr3_nt: TGTGCCAGCTCACAGGGACAGGGCCGGCGCGAGCAGTACTTC

clone_size: NA
d_call: TRBD1
j_call: TRBJ1-1
v_call: TRBV2
cdr3_aa: CASRSRTGGDTEAFF
cdr3_nt: TGTGCCAGCAGGTCAAGGACAGGGGGGGACACTGAAGCTTTCTTT

clone_size: few
d_call: TRBD2
j_call: TRBJ2-5
v_call: TRBV7-2
cdr3_aa: CASSFNGIAGVGETQYF
cdr3_nt: TGTGCCAGCAGCTTCAACGGGATAGCGGGGGTAGGGGAGACCCAGTACTTC

clone_size: NA
d_call: TRBD1
j_call: TRBJ1-3
v_call: TRBV19
cdr3_aa: CASTPFGDSRNTIYF
cdr3_nt: TGTGCCAGTACCCCCTTCGGGGACAGCAGAAACACCATATATTTT

clone_size: NA
d_call: TRBD1
j_call: TRBJ1-2
v_call: TRBV15
cdr3_aa: CATSSPTGQGLIDYTF
cdr3_nt: TGTGCCACCAGCAGCCCTACCGGACAGGGATTGATTGACTACACCTTC

clone_size: NA
d_call: TRBD1
j_call: TRBJ2-5
v_call: TRBV11-2
cdr3_aa: CASSQGQGETQYF
cdr3_nt: TGTGCCAGCAGCCAGGGACAGGGGGAGACCCAGTACTTC

clone_size: NA
d_call: NA
j_call: TRBJ1-1
v_call: TRBV6-5
cdr3_aa: CASTSGRNTEAFF
cdr3_nt: TGTGCCAGCACGTCAGGGCGGAACACTGAAGCTTTCTTT

clone_size: NA
d_call: TRBD1
j_call: TRBJ2-7
v_call: TRBV11-3
cdr3_aa: CASSTRTGSQQYF
cdr3_nt: TGTGCCAGCAGCACTCGGACAGGATCACAGCAGTACTTC

clone_size: NA
d_call: NA
j_call: TRBJ2-4
v_call: TRBV12-5
cdr3_aa: CASGLGGIGDIQYF
cdr3_nt: TGTGCTAGTGGTTTAGGGGGTATCGGTGACATTCAGTACTTC

clone_size: once
d_call: NA
j_call: TRBJ2-1
v_call: TRBV25-1
cdr3_aa: CASSDGLGSSYNEQFF
cdr3_nt: TGTGCCAGCAGTGACGGACTTGGGAGCTCCTACAATGAGCAGTTCTTC

clone_size: NA
d_call: TRBD2
j_call: TRBJ2-1
v_call: TRBV3-1/TRBV3-2
cdr3_aa: CASSQAGLALNNEQFF
cdr3_nt: TGTGCCAGCAGCCAAGCGGGACTAGCTCTAAACAATGAGCAGTTCTTC

clone_size: few
d_call: NA
j_call: TRBJ2-7
v_call: TRBV7-2
cdr3_aa: CASSLVLPEGHEQYF
cdr3_nt: TGTGCCAGCAGCTTAGTCCTTCCAGAGGGCCACGAGCAGTACTTC

clone_size: NA
d_call: NA
j_call: TRBJ1-1
v_call: TRBV9
cdr3_aa: CASSVDVWAGEWGTEAFF
cdr3_nt: TGTGCCAGCAGCGTAGACGTTTGGGCAGGGGAATGGGGCACTGAAGCTTTCTTT

clone_size: NA
d_call: NA
j_call: TRBJ2-7
v_call: TRBV18
cdr3_aa: CAGPSETHISYEQYF
cdr3_nt: TGTGCCGGCCCCTCGGAGACTCACATATCCTACGAGCAGTACTTC

clone_size: NA
d_call: NA
j_call: TRBJ1-1
v_call: TRBV20-1
cdr3_aa: CSATQRTEAFF
cdr3_nt: TGCAGTGCTACTCAGCGCACTGAAGCTTTCTTT

clone_size: NA
d_call: TRBD1
j_call: TRBJ1-1
v_call: TRBV29-1
cdr3_aa: CSVEVWTGNTEAFF
cdr3_nt: TGCAGCGTTGAAGTCTGGACAGGGAACACTGAAGCTTTCTTT

clone_size: NA
d_call: NA
j_call: TRBJ1-2
v_call: TRBV7-2
cdr3_aa: CASSPGVGREYGYTF
cdr3_nt: TGTGCCAGCAGCCCCGGAGTGGGACGGGAGTATGGCTACACCTTC

clone_size: once
d_call: TRBD1
j_call: TRBJ1-2
v_call: TRBV5-1
cdr3_aa: CASSMTGGQAYGYTF
cdr3_nt: TGCGCCAGCAGCATGACAGGGGGCCAGGCCTATGGCTACACCTTC

clone_size: once
d_call: TRBD2
j_call: TRBJ2-5
v_call: TRBV9
cdr3_aa: CASSVGDPSWGGTQYF
cdr3_nt: TGTGCCAGCAGCGTAGGAGATCCTAGCTGGGGGGGGACCCAGTACTTC

clone_size: NA
d_call: NA
j_call: TRBJ1-6
v_call: TRBV15
cdr3_aa: CATRSSYNSPLHF
cdr3_nt: TGTGCCACCAGGAGCTCCTATAATTCACCCCTCCACTTT

clone_size: NA
d_call: NA
j_call: TRBJ2-7
v_call: TRBV3-1/TRBV3-2
cdr3_aa: CASSQVDSTYEQYF
cdr3_nt: TGTGCCAGCAGCCAAGTGGACTCAACCTACGAGCAGTACTTC

clone_size: NA
d_call: TRBD1
j_call: TRBJ2-7
v_call: TRBV19
cdr3_aa: CASSRTGFSYEQYF
cdr3_nt: TGTGCCAGTAGCCGGACAGGGTTCTCCTACGAGCAGTACTTC

clone_size: NA
d_call: NA
j_call: TRBJ1-2
v_call: TRBV9
cdr3_aa: CASSVDQGLTGYTF
cdr3_nt: TGTGCCAGCAGCGTAGATCAGGGTTTGACTGGCTACACCTTC

clone_size: NA
d_call: NA
j_call: TRBJ1-5
v_call: TRBV2
cdr3_aa: CASSESGNQPQHF
cdr3_nt: TGTGCCAGCAGTGAGTCAGGGAATCAGCCCCAGCATTTT

clone_size: NA
d_call: NA
j_call: TRBJ1-6
v_call: TRBV12-3/TRBV12-4
cdr3_aa: CASSLGATAPLHF
cdr3_nt: TGTGCCAGCAGTTTAGGGGCCACGGCGCCCCTCCACTTT